These T cell receptor beta chains were read from a single sample in a study of identical twins. One entry per CDR3 protein results from TCRdb running MiXCR on the 5' RACE reads. The table includes a few hundred thousand distinct CDR3 sequences, approximately 17% detected once. The specimen sequenced was naive T cells sorted from blood. Receptors were obtained from a man aged 50 to 60 in good health. Each CDR3 is given with its conserved first and last residue. The D gene is left open where the match is weak. Rows may omit the clone size; those that give it use once, few, many or a size class.

>TRBJ1-2|TRBV5-6|NA|NA
TGTGCCAGCACCGACTCCTCCAGATACTATGGCTACACCTTC
CASTDSSRYYGYTF
>TRBJ2-1|TRBV7-9|NA|many
TGTGCCAGCAGCTTAGATAGTCTCGGGGAGCAGTTCTTC
CASSLDSLGEQFF
>TRBJ1-6|TRBV7-2|TRBD1|few
TGTGCCAGCAGCTTAGTTAGGACAGGGATTAATTCACCCCTCCACTTT
CASSLVRTGINSPLHF
>TRBJ2-1|TRBV6-5|TRBD2|NA
TGTGCCAGCAGTTACTCGCCCAGCGGGGGATTCAATGAGCAGTTCTTC
CASSYSPSGGFNEQFF
>TRBJ2-1|TRBV6-2/TRBV6-3|TRBD2|many
TGTGCCAGCAGTTACTCTGGACTAGCGAGGGTGGATGAGCAGTTCTTC
CASSYSGLARVDEQFF
>TRBJ2-5|TRBV4-2|TRBD2|NA
TGTGCCAGCAGCCAAGATCTGGCTAGCGGGCCTCAAGAGACCCAGTACTTC
CASSQDLASGPQETQYF
>TRBJ2-3|TRBV2|TRBD1|NA
TGTGCCAGCTTACAGGGGGCAGATACGCAGTATTTT
CASLQGADTQYF
>TRBJ1-1|TRBV6-1|NA|many
TGTGCCAGCAGTGATCTCCTAGGGACGTTAGGCACTGAAGCTTTCTTT
CASSDLLGTLGTEAFF
>TRBJ1-3|TRBV20-1|NA|many
TGCAGTGCTAGAAATCCGAATACAGCCACCACTCACAGCTTCTCTGGAAACACCATATATTTT
CSARNPNTATTHSFSGNTIYF
>TRBJ1-6|TRBV4-3|NA|many
TGCGCCAGCAGCCAAGAGCAGGAAAATTCACCCCTCCACTTT
CASSQEQENSPLHF
>TRBJ2-1|TRBV20-1|NA|NA
TGCAGTCCCTACACCAGGGACAATGAGCAGTTCTTC
CSPYTRDNEQFF
>TRBJ2-5|TRBV20-1|TRBD2|many
TGCAGTGCGGCAGCGGGAGGAAGAGAGACCCAGTACTTC
CSAAAGGRETQYF
>TRBJ2-7|TRBV12-3/TRBV12-4|NA|many
TGTGCCAGCAGTCCCAGTCTCTACGAGCAGTACTTC
CASSPSLYEQYF